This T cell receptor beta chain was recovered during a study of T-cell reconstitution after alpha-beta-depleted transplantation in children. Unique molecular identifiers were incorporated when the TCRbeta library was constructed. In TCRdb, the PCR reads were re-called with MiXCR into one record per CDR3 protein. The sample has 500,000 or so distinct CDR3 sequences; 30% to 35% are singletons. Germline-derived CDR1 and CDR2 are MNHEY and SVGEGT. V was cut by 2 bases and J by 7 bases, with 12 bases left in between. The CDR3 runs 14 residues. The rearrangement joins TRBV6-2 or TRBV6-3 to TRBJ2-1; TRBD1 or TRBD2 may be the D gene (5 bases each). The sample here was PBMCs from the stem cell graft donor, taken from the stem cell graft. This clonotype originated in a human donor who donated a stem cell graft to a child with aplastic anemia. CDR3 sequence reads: CASSYRGRTNEQFF. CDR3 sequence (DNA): TGTGCCAGCAGTTACAGGGGACGGACGAATGAGCAGTTCTTC.